This T cell receptor beta chain was identified during a study of T cell responses to AZD1222 COVID-19 vaccine. Study-level findings and limits: In the spike-specific TCR repertoire, nearly half reportedly target unmutated variant regions. At baseline, seropositivity was found in only six or seven AZD1222 recipients. Repertoire sampling happened only post peak T cell response. It should be noted that donors were predominantly white British and more often female, and clonal diversity was possibly underestimated.

Trimming stripped 3 bases from V and 9 bases from J, with 11 bases between. This CDR3 region has 12 residues. Sequencing used immunoSEQ multiplex PCR; TCRdb keeps in-frame clones, though not all of them. This table holds some 88,000 clones, 90% found once. In regard to this clone: Its antigen is unidentified.

The chain combines TRBV12-3 or TRBV12-4 with TRBJ1-2; the D gene is possibly TRBD1 (6 bases). This TCR was recovered from an adult who received the AZD1222 COVID-19 vaccine. Sequencing used peripheral blood, obtained 28 days after the second AZD1222 dose. The CDR3 DNA sequence: TGTGCCAGCAGTTTTACACAGGGCAGCTACACCTTC. Translated, it gives CASSFTQGSYTF.